This record covers a single T cell receptor beta chain. The antigen is unknown. Germline V gene data show CDR1 as SGHVS and CDR2 as FQNEAQ. Trimming took 4 bases from V and 5 from J, leaving 17 bases between them. This CDR3 is 15 amino acids long. This sample was included in a study of T cell repertoires in cytomegalovirus infection. Across the whole study: Public TCR beta signatures were indicative of both CMV infection and a matching HLA type. Whole-study findings and limits: Summed frequency of shared TCR beta families picked out CMV carriers who also had the relevant HLA. Across the ex vivo response, the dominant clonotypes were HLA-C-restricted CMV-specific TCR beta clonotypes.

TCRdb ran MiXCR on the reads and lists one entry per CDR3 protein. The sample lists about 450,000 distinct CDR3 sequences; roughly 30% were seen once. This TCR was sampled from a human donor in good health (CMV status not recorded). Some clones in this sample may be carry-over from other donors' samples. The J gene is TRBJ1-1, the V gene TRBV7-8; D call uncertain. The specimen sequenced was PBMCs. The DNA of the CDR3 is TGTGCCAGCAGCTCCAAGGTGGGAGGTGGAACTGAAGCTTTCTTT. Its translation is CASSSKVGGGTEAFF.